This T cell receptor (beta chain) comes out of a study of blood T cells in healthy people across ages. About this clonotype: Its matching antigen is unknown.

Losses at the gene ends were 6 bases for V and 5 bases for J; bases not matched to a gene: 9. CDR3 length equals 14 residues. Germline CDR1 reads MNHEY; CDR2 reads SMNVEV (reference sequence). General study results and limits: Comparison with aged donors showed that long-lived donors had more naive CD4+ cells and higher diversity. Older age coincided with a roughly linear decline in TCR beta diversity per million T cells.

With a J-beta primer mix and a sample-barcoded 5' primer, a second PCR ran about 7 to 12 cycles. Each cDNA was tagged by a template-switch adaptor containing 12 random nucleotides. TCRdb re-analysed the 5' RACE reads in MiXCR, keeping a single row per CDR3 protein. The sample carries about a million distinct CDR3 sequences, around 49% recorded once. Input material: blood. This TCR came from a man aged 25 to 40 in good health. The rearrangement uses TRBV27 and TRBJ2-5, with TRBD1 identical over 7 bases. CDR3 in DNA: TGTGCCAGCAGGTCAGGGGGTCTCTGGGAGACCCAGTACTTC. Residues: CASRSGGLWETQYF.